The clone carrying this T cell receptor beta chain was recorded at least ten times. TCR beta CDR3 sequences were amplified from RNA transcripts. Primed by the HTBI set, a first-round RT-PCR was run on the TCR CDR3. TCRdb itself ran the multiplex PCR reads through MiXCR, one entry per CDR3 protein. The sample records about 300,000 distinct CDR3 sequences, roughly 15% being singletons. The data originate from a study of T cells in Graves' hyperthyroidism and ophthalmopathy. This CDR3 has 16 residues. Per germline, CDR1 SGHTA and CDR2 FQGTGA. Trimming took 2 bases from V and 7 from J, leaving 18 bases between them.

The origin of this receptor is a young woman with Graves' hyperthyroidism that later progressed to Graves' ophthalmopathy. This chain joins TRBV7-3 and TRBJ2-1; D perhaps matches TRBD2 (5 bases). Sequencing was carried out using blood. Here the CDR3 DNA reads TGTGCCAGCAGCTTACTCCTTGTGGGAGACCGGAATGAGCAGTTCTTC. It codes for CASSLLLVGDRNEQFF.